The 20 T cell receptor beta chains presented below share a single source sample, sequenced in a study of blood T cell repertoires in COVID-19. Some clones are missing from TCRdb's copy, which holds only in-frame ones; the method was immunoSEQ multiplex PCR. The sample shows some 200,000 clones, 75% to 90% of them seen only once. Sequenced sample: peripheral blood. The receptors come from a woman aged 40 to 50 with acute or convalescent COVID-19.

The chain has TRBV2 and TRBJ1-5, with D tentatively TRBD1 (5 bases). The V gene's germline CDR1 is SNHLY and CDR2 FYNNEI. The V and J ends lost 6 bases and 2 bases respectively, with 23 bases between them. CDR3 size: 18 residues. CDR3 nucleotide sequence: TGTGCCAGCAGGCCCTCTGCGGGGGGATACAATGGCAATCAGCCCCAGCATTTT. Translating gives CASRPSAGGYNGNQPQHF.

This clone was counted a single time. The chain uses TRBV6-5 and TRBJ1-2; a possible D gene is TRBD1 (6 bases). The CDR3 sequence is 13 residues long. In germline, CDR1 is MNHEY, CDR2 SVGAGI. The V end was cut by 6 bases, the J end by 4 bases, with 12 bases between. Here the CDR3 reads CASRQGSPYGYTF. DNA for the CDR3: TGTGCCAGCAGACAGGGTTCGCCCTATGGCTACACCTTC.

The rearrangement uses TRBV29-1 and TRBJ1-2; TRBD1 matches at 12 bases. This CDR3 contains 16 residues. Looked up from germline, CDR1 is SQVTM and CDR2 is ANQGSEA. The trim removed 6 bases at V and 8 bases at J, leaving 16 bases unmatched. The CDR3 protein is CSVAIPMGQGAGGYTF. Written as DNA, the CDR3 is TGCAGCGTAGCAATCCCGATGGGACAGGGGGCAGGGGGCTACACCTTC.

This chain connects TRBV10-3 to TRBJ2-3; 8 bases are a match to TRBD2. CDR1 is ENHRY and CDR2 is SYGVKD in the germline V gene. This CDR3 contains 16 residues. V shed 4 bases and J 0 bases; nucleotides not matched to a gene: 6. This CDR3 is CAISGSAGASTDTQYF. CDR3 DNA: TGTGCCATCAGTGGCTCAGCGGGGGCTAGCACAGATACGCAGTATTTT.

V usage is TRBV2 and J usage is TRBJ1-1; 8 positions match TRBD1. The CDR3 extends over 12 amino acids. V dropped 7 bases and J dropped 5; count of bases not matched to a gene: 3. Germline V gene data show CDR1 as SNHLY and CDR2 as FYNNEI. The CDR3 bases are TGTGCCAGCAATGGACAGGGAACTGAAGCTTTCTTT. Amino acid sequence: CASNGQGTEAFF.

V is TRBV29-1 and J is TRBJ1-2, with 11 bases matching TRBD1. Germline CDR1 is SQVTM and CDR2 is ANQGSEA. V was pared by 5 bases and J by 0 bases, with 5 bases of the junction left unmatched. CDR3 length: 15 residues. The CDR3 sequence: CSVYGQGATNYGYTF. CDR3 DNA: TGCAGCGTTTACGGACAGGGGGCGACTAACTATGGCTACACCTTC.

V and J are TRBV5-1 and TRBJ2-1, with D perhaps TRBD1 (5 bases). Trimming left V 2 bases short and J 5 bases short, with 17 bases between. The CDR3 consists of 16 residues. Germline V gene lookup returns CDR1 SGHRS and CDR2 YFSETQ. CDR3 sequence (DNA): TGCGCCAGCAGCTTAGGCCCGACAGAGATAGACAATGAGCAGTTCTTC. Amino acid sequence: CASSLGPTEIDNEQFF. The complete variable domain, with remaining parts taken from reference TRBV5-1 and TRBJ2-1, reads KAGVTQTPRYLIKTRGQQVTLSCSPISGHRSVSWYQQTPGQGLQFLFEYFSETQRNKGNFPGRFSGRQFSNSRSEMNVSTLELGDSALYLCASSLGPTEIDNEQFFGPGTRLTVL.

The V and J genes are TRBV29-1 and TRBJ1-1; D unresolved. Germline-derived CDR1 and CDR2 are SQVTM and ANQGSEA. V was pared by 4 bases and J by 3 bases, with 12 bases between. This CDR3 comprises 13 residues. The DNA for the CDR3 is TGCAGCGTTGGGAGGGAGTGGGACACTGAAGCTTTCTTT. It is translated as CSVGREWDTEAFF.

The rearrangement joins TRBV30 to TRBJ1-1; 10 nucleotides align to TRBD1. Trimming at V came to 8 bases and at J to 11 bases, leaving 11 bases not matched to a gene. The CDR3 totals 12 residues. Germline CDR1 GTSNPN, CDR2 SVGIG (reference sequence). The CDR3 DNA sequence: TGTGCCGAGGACAGGGGGAGCAATAAGGCTTTCTTT. Protein: CAEDRGSNKAFF.

The chain has TRBV4-2 and TRBJ2-3, with D possibly being TRBD2 (6 bases). This CDR3 comprises 15 residues. CDR1 is LGHNA, CDR2 YNFKEQ, per germline. V dropped 1 base and J dropped 1 base, with 9 bases sitting between them. The CDR3 DNA sequence: TGTGCCAGCAGCCAAGCGGGGGTTGGCACAGATACGCAGTATTTT. It specifies CASSQAGVGTDTQYF.

V and J are TRBV9 and TRBJ2-2; D may be TRBD2 (5 bases). Trimming removed 0 bases at V and 4 bases at J, with 10 bases between. This CDR3 comprises 15 residues. Germline CDR1 reads SGDLS; CDR2 reads YYNGEE. The CDR3 is CASSVGGSLTGELFF. In nucleotides, the CDR3 is TGTGCCAGCAGCGTAGGTGGGAGCCTCACCGGGGAGCTGTTTTTT.

The chain is built from TRBV12-5 and TRBJ2-5, with D perhaps TRBD1 (5 bases). Germline CDR1 reads LGHNT; CDR2 reads FRNRAP. The CDR3 totals 14 residues. Trimming pared 1 base from V and 2 bases from J, leaving 8 bases between. The CDR3 bases are TGTGCTAGTGGTTTGGCCAGGGTACAAGAGACCCAGTACTTC. Its protein is CASGLARVQETQYF.

This clone has a single count. The chain is built from TRBV7-9 and TRBJ2-2; 8 bases align to TRBD2. Per the germline V gene, CDR1 is SEHNR and CDR2 is FQNEAQ (reference sequence). The V and J ends lost 5 bases and 0 bases, in that order; junction bases with no gene match: 8. This CDR3 is built from 17 residues. The CDR3 nucleotides are TGTGCCAGCAGCCCACGGGGCGGGGGGCCGAACACCGGGGAGCTGTTTTTT. It codes for CASSPRGGGPNTGELFF.

The genes are TRBV15 and TRBJ1-5; a possible D gene is TRBD1 (6 bases). The CDR3 runs to 18 residues. Trimming took off 0 bases at V and 4 bases at J, with 19 bases between the two ends. Germline loops: CDR1 LNHNV, CDR2 YYDKDF (reference sequence). The CDR3 protein is CATSREDVGPQGNQPQHF. The CDR3 region has the DNA TGTGCCACCAGCAGAGAGGATGTAGGACCGCAGGGGAATCAGCCCCAGCATTTT.

The rearrangement joins TRBV7-8 to TRBJ1-1, with D tentatively TRBD1 (6 bases). V was pared by 4 bases and J by 2 bases, with 14 bases between. The germline CDR1 and CDR2 sequences are SGHVS and FQNEAQ. CDR3 size: 15 residues. The CDR3 sequence is CASSSQTGLNTEAFF. CDR3 nucleotide sequence: TGTGCCAGCAGCTCCCAGACAGGCCTTAACACTGAAGCTTTCTTT.

This sequence joins TRBV18 and TRBJ1-2, with D possibly being TRBD1 (6 bases). V lost 4 bases to trimming and J lost 6 bases, with 18 bases between them. Germline V gives CDR1 KGHSH, CDR2 LQKENI. This CDR3 has 15 amino acids. CDR3: CASSRDPRGRDGYTF. CDR3 bases: TGTGCCAGCTCACGGGACCCCAGGGGCCGGGATGGCTACACCTTC.

V usage is TRBV14 and J usage is TRBJ2-1; no clear D gene. This CDR3 is 12 amino acids long. Germline CDR1 is SGHDN and CDR2 is FVKESK. Trimming took off 1 base at V and 8 bases at J, with 6 bases between the two ends. CDR3 amino acids: CASSQVVYEQFF. Here the CDR3 DNA reads TGTGCCAGCAGCCAAGTAGTGTATGAGCAGTTCTTC.

About this clone itself: One end of the junction varies from germline; a read error may be responsible. The CDR3 region is CPSPSNEKLFF. The CDR3 DNA reads TGCCCAAGCCCTAGTAATGAAAAACTGTTTTTT. This chain connects TRBV2 to TRBJ1-4; D gene uncertain. From germline, CDR1 is SNHLY and CDR2 FYNNEI. This CDR3 spans 11 amino acids. Filled out from reference TRBV2 and TRBJ1-4, the complete variable domain reads EPEVTQTPSHQVTQMGQEVILRCVPISNHLYFYWYRQILGQKVEFLVSFYNNEISEKSEIFDDQFSVERPDGSNFTLKIRSTKLEDSAMYFCPSPSNEKLFFGSGTQLSVL.

This chain connects TRBV5-8 to TRBJ2-7; tentative D call: TRBD1 (6 bases). Germline loops: CDR1 SGHTS, CDR2 YDEGEE. The V and J ends lost 0 bases and 5 bases respectively, with 18 bases between them. This CDR3 is 16 amino acids long. This chain's CDR3 is CASSLVGATKYNEQYV. Here the CDR3 DNA reads TGTGCCAGCAGCTTGGTGGGGGCTACCAAGTATAACGAGCAGTACGTC.

The V gene is TRBV19, the J gene TRBJ2-7; 7 bases are shared with TRBD2. Germline values: CDR1 LNHDA, CDR2 SQIVND (reference sequence). The CDR3 is 13 residues long. Germline trimming cut 3 bases from V and 6 bases from J; bases unmatched to any gene: 5. CDR3 amino acids: CASSINGRGEQYV. For the CDR3, the DNA is TGTGCCAGTAGTATTAATGGGAGGGGCGAGCAGTACGTC.